The clone carrying this TCR beta chain was counted many times. Per germline, CDR1 WSHSY and CDR2 SAAADI. Trimming left V 3 bases short and J 2 bases short, with 10 bases between. CDR3 length: 14 residues. This specimen comes from a study of T cells in Graves' hyperthyroidism and ophthalmopathy. Amplified TCR beta CDR3 regions came from RNA transcripts. RT-PCR in the first round (using the HTBI primer set) targeted the TCR CDR3. TCRdb re-derived calls from the multiplex PCR reads in MiXCR, one entry per CDR3 protein. There are about 700,000 distinct CDR3 sequences in the sample; approximately 14% occur only once, and about 10% lies in the top ten.

The V gene is TRBV10-2, the J gene TRBJ1-1, with unresolved D. The sequencing sample was made of blood. The TCR originated in a woman between 18 and 29 years old with Graves' hyperthyroidism. CDR3 DNA: TGCGCCAGCAGTGAAAACGGACGTAACACTGAAGCTTTCTTT. This encodes CASSENGRNTEAFF.